This is a list of T cell receptor beta chains from one sample in a study of technical replicates of blood from a few donors. Assay: immunoSEQ multiplex PCR; the TCRdb copy retains only in-frame clones and omits some. The sample includes approximately 85,000 clones, approximately 95% of them seen just once. Sequences were obtained from T cells isolated from PBMCs. Receptors were obtained from a human donor in good health. Each CDR3 is given with its conserved first and last residue. The D gene is left open where the match is weak. The size field is filled for only some rows; it gives once, few, many or a size class.

D gene | J gene | V gene | clone size | CDR3 protein | CDR3 DNA
NA | TRBJ1-6 | TRBV30 | NA | CAWSAGTAEPLHF | TGTGCCTGGAGCGCCGGGACTGCAGAACCCCTCCACTTT
NA | TRBJ2-7 | TRBV28 | NA | CATRETSKYEQYF | TGTGCCACCAGAGAGACTAGTAAGTACGAGCAGTACTTC
TRBD2 | TRBJ2-7 | TRBV27 | NA | CASSSSGLAKGEQYF | TGTGCCAGCAGTTCCTCGGGACTAGCGAAAGGGGAGCAGTACTTC
TRBD2 | TRBJ2-7 | TRBV27 | NA | CASSSGAASEQYF | TGTGCCAGCAGTAGCGGGGCGGCATCCGAGCAGTACTTC
TRBD1 | TRBJ1-4 | TRBV5-1 | NA | CASSDPGGMEEKLFF | TGCGCCAGCAGTGATCCAGGGGGCATGGAGGAAAAACTGTTTTTT
NA | TRBJ2-1 | TRBV25-1 | NA | CASSVVTGLVNEQFF | TGTGCCAGCAGTGTAGTAACGGGATTAGTGAATGAGCAGTTCTTC
TRBD1 | TRBJ2-7 | TRBV19 | NA | CASSIGAGGFSHEQYF | TGTGCCAGTAGTATTGGGGCAGGGGGCTTTTCCCACGAGCAGTACTTC
NA | TRBJ2-7 | TRBV30 | once | CAWSSGVYEQYF | TGTGCCTGGAGTAGCGGCGTCTACGAGCAGTACTTC
NA | TRBJ2-5 | TRBV25-1 | NA | CASSEYIETQYF | TGTGCCAGCAGTGAATATATTGAGACCCAGTACTTC
NA | TRBJ2-5 | TRBV28 | NA | CASSPTRRGVSQETQYF | TGTGCCAGCAGTCCTACCCGGCGCGGGGTAAGCCAAGAGACCCAGTACTTC
NA | TRBJ1-4 | TRBV4-1 | NA | CASSQLAGDEKLFF | TGCGCCAGCAGCCAATTGGCAGGGGATGAAAAACTGTTTTTT
NA | TRBJ1-1 | TRBV15 | NA | CATSRDLDLEAFF | TGTGCCACCAGCAGAGATCTGGACTTAGAAGCTTTCTTT
TRBD2 | TRBJ2-7 | TRBV6-1 | NA | CASNKRDLYEQYF | TGTGCCAGCAATAAGCGGGATCTCTACGAGCAGTACTTC
NA | TRBJ2-1 | TRBV13 | NA | CASSLAPGSSYNEQFF | TGTGCCAGCAGCTTAGCTCCGGGATCCTCCTACAATGAGCAGTTCTTC
TRBD1 | TRBJ1-2 | TRBV27 | NA | CASSPPITGGRYGYTF | TGTGCCAGCAGTCCACCTATAACAGGGGGCCGATATGGCTACACCTTC
TRBD2 | TRBJ2-2 | TRBV5-1 | NA | CASSSGLAGVGAGELFF | TGCGCCAGCAGCTCTGGACTAGCGGGAGTGGGCGCCGGGGAGCTGTTTTTT
TRBD1 | TRBJ2-7 | TRBV2 | NA | CASRNVNRGTYEQYF | TGTGCCAGCAGAAACGTTAACAGGGGGACGTACGAGCAGTACTTC